This T cell receptor beta chain was recovered during a study of cytomegalovirus exposure and HLA in healthy donors. PCR amplification relied on 60 Vbeta primers (plus 13 Jbeta primers). Libraries were prepared by immunoSEQ multiplex PCR; TCRdb keeps only in-frame clonotypes and omits some of them. The sample gives over 50,000 clones, 70% to 75% of which show up once; over 30% is in the top ten. From germline, CDR1 is SSHAT and CDR2 FNYEAQ (reference sequence). The CDR3 has 14 residues. Concerning this clone itself: The junction does not match germline at one end; this may be a read error.

This sequence originates from a man between 40 and 49 years old in good health and CMV-seropositive. V usage is TRBV7-7 and J usage is TRBJ2-5; 7 bases map to TRBD1. Sample: PBMCs. Here the CDR3 DNA reads TGTGCTAGCAGCTTCACAGGGGAACGCGAGACCCAGTACTTC. Its protein is CASSFTGERETQYF.